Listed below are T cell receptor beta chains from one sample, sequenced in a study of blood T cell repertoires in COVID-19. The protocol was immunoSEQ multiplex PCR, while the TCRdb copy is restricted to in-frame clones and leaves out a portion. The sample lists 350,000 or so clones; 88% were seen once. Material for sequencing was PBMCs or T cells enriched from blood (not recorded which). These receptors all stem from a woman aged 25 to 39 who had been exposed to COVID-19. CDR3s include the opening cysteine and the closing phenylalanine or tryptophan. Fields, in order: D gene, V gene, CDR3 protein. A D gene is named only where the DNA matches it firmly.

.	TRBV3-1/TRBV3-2	CASSPPAGELFF
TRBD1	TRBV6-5	CASQPGQSEKLFF
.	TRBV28	CASSWTNSWTGGYTF
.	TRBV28	CASSLCRHLLPGLNSYNEQFF
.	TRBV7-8	CASTPHQGANSPLHF
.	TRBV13	CASSLIAKGTQYF
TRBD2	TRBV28	CASSLYIGTSGGEQFF
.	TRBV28	CASSTAGEFGNQPQHF
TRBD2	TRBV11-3	CASSLGTSDTYEQYF
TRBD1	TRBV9	CASSPTGEPFYEQYF
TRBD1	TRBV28	CASSTLGGTGAWQYF
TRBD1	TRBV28	CASSFAGTGDNSPLHF
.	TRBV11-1	CASSLSESGTEAFF
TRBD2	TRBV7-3	CASSPGTSRDTQYF
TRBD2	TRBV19	CASSIVGGSEDNEQFF
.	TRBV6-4	CASSAEPTAAEQFF
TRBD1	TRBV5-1	CASSLAPQGENTEAFF
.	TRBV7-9	CASSLMQESPLHF
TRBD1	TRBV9	CASSPQGEVNEKLFF
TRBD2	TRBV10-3	CAISEQAGAAKNIQYF
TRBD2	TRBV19	CASSRNSGDTQYF
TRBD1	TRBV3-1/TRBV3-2	CASSPSATGGNSNQPQHF
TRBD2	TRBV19	CASSTGLAVYNEQFF
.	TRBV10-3	CAINRGSTQETQYF
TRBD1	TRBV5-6	CASSFGTARRPGQYF
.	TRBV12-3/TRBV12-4	CASSFGGAKTQYF
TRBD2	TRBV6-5	CASRRSDGRKETQYF
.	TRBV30	CAWNRVVGEKLFF
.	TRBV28	CASSSGGVGQPQHF
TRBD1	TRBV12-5	CASGTGAGTEAFF
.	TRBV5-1	CASSLLGQDTQYF
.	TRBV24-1	CATSDATPDDRNTDTQYF
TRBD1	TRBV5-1	CASRDTGVATNEKLFF
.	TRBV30	CAWSVAAETQYF
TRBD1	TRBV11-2	CASSLGTGANTEAFF
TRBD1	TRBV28	CASSATGARGANYGYTF
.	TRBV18	CASSLDTRNQPQHF
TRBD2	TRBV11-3	CASSPGTSGRYEQFF
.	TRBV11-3	CASSLDGGPPYNEQFF
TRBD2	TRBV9	CASSAQGDSGRERETQYF
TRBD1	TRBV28	CASIGQARVLTF
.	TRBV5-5	CASSLMGTGSYEQYF
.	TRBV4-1	CASSQDREGRGYTF
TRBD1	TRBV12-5	CASGLPGQGTHEQYF
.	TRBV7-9	CASSLAENNEQFF
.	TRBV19	CASSQGRYQPQHF
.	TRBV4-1	CASSQERAGDEQYF
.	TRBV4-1	CASSHSPDMPYEQYF
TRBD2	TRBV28	CASSLIASGGPIDEQFF
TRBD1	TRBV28	CASRRTGTNYGYTF
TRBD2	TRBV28	CASSLGAGPYEQYF
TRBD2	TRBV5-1	CASSPKRTSGRLTDTQYF
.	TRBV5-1	CASSLDPGKTEAFF